The next 14 T cell receptor beta chains were all read from a single sample in a study of blood T cell repertoires in COVID-19. Assay used: immunoSEQ multiplex PCR; TCRdb lists only in-frame clones, some missing. Of roughly 500,000 clones listed, 70% to 90% are singletons. Specimen: PBMCs or T cells enriched from blood (not recorded which). The receptors were sampled from a woman aged 40 to 55 who had recovered from COVID-19.

CDR3 protein: CASSVGSDYGYTF. Here the CDR3 DNA reads TGTGCCAGCAGCGTAGGGAGTGACTATGGCTACACCTTC. The chain uses TRBV9 and TRBJ1-2; D uncertain. CDR1 and CDR2 (germline): SGDLS, YYNGEE. The CDR3 sequence is 13 residues long. The V gene lost 0 bases and the J gene lost 3 bases, with 6 bases spanning the gap.

DNA for the CDR3: TGTGCCAGCAGTTATACGGAGGACAGAGACTACAGGGATGAGCAGTTCTTC. Its translation: CASSYTEDRDYRDEQFF. The chain is built from TRBV6-2 or TRBV6-3 and TRBJ2-1, with D possibly TRBD1 on 6 matching bases. CDR3 length: 17 amino acids. Germline V gene lookup returns CDR1 MNHEY and CDR2 SVGEGT. With 3 bases removed from V and 8 bases from J, the gap between germline ends came to 23 bases.

The CDR3 region is CASSLEGATGELFF. The CDR3 DNA is TGTGCCAGCAGCTTGGAGGGGGCCACCGGGGAGCTGTTTTTT. The V call is TRBV13, the J call TRBJ2-2, with D tentatively TRBD1 (7 bases). The germline CDR1 and CDR2 sequences are PRHDT and FYEKMQ (reference sequence). CDR3 length equals 14 residues. Trimming removed 3 bases at V and 4 bases at J, with 9 bases between.

The chain has TRBV7-9 and TRBJ2-5, with a tentative D call TRBD1 (5 bases). The CDR3 runs to 14 residues. CDR1 and CDR2 (germline): SEHNR, FQNEAQ (reference sequence). V shed 2 bases and J shed 3 bases, with 10 bases lying between them. The CDR3 nucleotides are TGTGCCAGCAGCTTAAATGGGGCAGAAGAGACCCAGTACTTC. Its protein product is CASSLNGAEETQYF.

The chain uses TRBV27 and TRBJ2-2; the match to TRBD1 covers 7 bases. V lost 11 bases and J lost 3; bases outside the gene matches: 6. This CDR3 has 13 residues. Germline values: CDR1 MNHEY, CDR2 SMNVEV (reference sequence). CDR3 protein: CAVRGTYTGELFF. The CDR3 DNA follows: TGTGCCGTCAGGGGGACATACACCGGGGAGCTGTTTTTT.

The genes are TRBV30 and TRBJ1-2, with D hard to call. This CDR3 has 15 residues. V lost 3 bases to trimming and J lost 3 bases, with 17 bases between them. Germline V lookup: CDR1 GTSNPN, CDR2 SVGIG (reference sequence). In DNA, the CDR3 is TGTGCCTGGAGGCCCCCTGCGCGGGTTTACTATGGCTACACCTTC. Residues: CAWRPPARVYYGYTF.

The CDR3, as DNA: TGTGCCAGCAGCTTAACCAGCGTCTACAATGAGCAGTTCTTC. Translated, it gives CASSLTSVYNEQFF. The chain has TRBV7-9 and TRBJ2-1; D is ambiguous. V lost 2 bases and J lost 3, with 8 bases in between. CDR1 is SEHNR and CDR2 is FQNEAQ in the germline V gene (reference sequence). The CDR3 has 14 amino acids.

The V gene is TRBV5-4, the J gene TRBJ2-3; D is perhaps TRBD1 (6 bases). The CDR3 has 16 residues. The germline V and J ends were trimmed by 0 bases and 6 bases, with 17 bases remaining between them. Germline CDR1 is SGHNT and CDR2 is YYREEE (reference sequence). CDR3 sequence (DNA): TGTGCCAGCAGCTTGGTACCAGGGGCGGGTCAGGATACGCAGTATTTT. This gives the protein CASSLVPGAGQDTQYF.

V usage is TRBV5-4 and J usage is TRBJ1-2; TRBD1 matches 11 bases. The CDR3 has 18 residues. Trimming removed 3 bases from V and 4 bases from J; junction bases left unmatched: 14. Germline V CDR1 and CDR2: SGHNT, YYREEE (reference sequence). CDR3 coding DNA: TGTGCCAGCAGCTCGGACCCCGGACAGGGGGCTCTTGGCTATGGCTACACCTTC. Protein: CASSSDPGQGALGYGYTF.

Only a few counts were recorded for this clone. The chain has TRBV6-1 and TRBJ1-1; D call uncertain. Germline-derived CDR1 and CDR2 are MNHNS and SASEGT. The V gene lost 0 bases and the J gene lost 1 base, with 6 bases spanning the gap. The CDR3 contains 14 residues. Here the CDR3 reads CASSEAFWNTEAFF. CDR3 in DNA: TGTGCCAGCAGTGAAGCTTTCTGGAACACTGAAGCTTTCTTT.

The chain recombines TRBV25-1 with TRBJ2-7; 7 bases agree with TRBD2. Unmatched junction bases numbered 14, after V lost 9 bases and J lost 3 bases. The CDR3 totals 15 residues. CDR1 and CDR2 (germline): MGHDK, SYGVNS. This chain's CDR3 is CASMGPGLKNYEQYF. CDR3 sequence (DNA): TGTGCCAGTATGGGGCCGGGACTAAAAAACTACGAGCAGTACTTC.

V usage is TRBV5-1 and J usage is TRBJ2-7; D uncertain. This CDR3 comprises 14 residues. Germline-derived CDR1 and CDR2 are SGHRS and YFSETQ. Trimming removed 0 bases from V and 4 bases from J, with 11 bases in between. The CDR3 protein is CASSLGRQEYEQYF. In DNA form, the CDR3 reads TGCGCCAGCAGCTTGGGACGTCAGGAATACGAGCAGTACTTC.

The chain couples TRBV12-3 or TRBV12-4 to TRBJ1-2; 7 nucleotides line up with TRBD1. The CDR3 covers 13 residues. Losses at the gene ends were 7 bases for V and 8 bases for J; bases not matched to a gene: 10. The CDR3 region is CASNRQGLRGYTF. In DNA, the CDR3 is TGTGCCAGCAACAGACAGGGCCTGAGGGGCTACACCTTC.

The rearrangement joins TRBV18 to TRBJ1-3; weak D call: TRBD1 (5 bases). Looked up from germline, CDR1 is KGHSH and CDR2 is LQKENI. Trimming shortened V by 5 bases and J by 2 bases, and 7 bases separated the two germline ends. The length of the CDR3 is 13 residues. DNA for the CDR3: TGTGCCAGCTCAGCAGGGCCTGGAAACACCATATATTTT. This sequence encodes CASSAGPGNTIYF. Combining the CDR3 with reference TRBV18 and TRBJ1-3 gives the whole variable domain NAGVMQNPRHLVRRRGQEARLRCSPMKGHSHVYWYRQLPEEGLKFMVYLQKENIIDESGMPKERFSAEFPKEGPSILRIQQVVRGDSAAYFCASSAGPGNTIYFGEGSWLTVV.